One and the same sample provided the 15 T cell receptor beta chains below, sequenced in a study of blood T cell repertoires in COVID-19. Produced via immunoSEQ multiplex PCR; TCRdb's table is partial and in-frame only. The data hold around 180,000 clones, with roughly four fifths observed a single time. The specimen sequenced was peripheral blood. The receptors shown here come from a woman over 75 with COVID-19, enrolled during active disease.

V is TRBV11-2 and J is TRBJ1-2, with D possibly being TRBD1 (5 bases). The CDR3 contains 13 residues. CDR1 is SGHAT, CDR2 FQNNGV, per germline. Trimming stripped 4 bases from V and 7 bases from J, with 13 bases between. The CDR3 DNA sequence: TGTGCCAGCAGCTCCAGGGAGCGGGGTGGCTACACCTTC. Protein product: CASSSRERGGYTF.

V gene TRBV18 combines with J gene TRBJ2-6; D is possibly TRBD1 (6 bases). Between the trimmed V and J ends, which lost 0 bases and 1 base, there was a span of 10 bases. Germline CDR1 KGHSH, CDR2 LQKENI. The CDR3 sequence is 17 residues long. CDR3 sequence: CASSPPTGTSGANVLTF. The CDR3 nucleotides read TGTGCCAGCTCACCACCTACAGGGACGTCTGGGGCCAACGTCCTGACTTTC.

This clone was seen a single time. V usage is TRBV2 and J usage is TRBJ2-2, with a weak D call TRBD1 (6 bases). Trimming stripped 6 bases from V and 4 bases from J, with 12 bases between. The CDR3 is 14 residues long. Germline loops: CDR1 SNHLY, CDR2 FYNNEI. The CDR3 nucleotides are TGTGCCAGCAGGAACAGGGTCGTCACCGGGGAGCTGTTTTTT. It translates to CASRNRVVTGELFF. Complete variable domain (other parts from reference TRBV2 and TRBJ2-2): EPEVTQTPSHQVTQMGQEVILRCVPISNHLYFYWYRQILGQKVEFLVSFYNNEISEKSEIFDDQFSVERPDGSNFTLKIRSTKLEDSAMYFCASRNRVVTGELFFGEGSRLTVL.

This clone was found once. This rearrangement joins TRBV7-8 to TRBJ1-2, with D unclear. Germline V gives CDR1 SGHVS, CDR2 FQNEAQ. There are 13 residues in the CDR3. Trimming left V 0 bases short and J 7 bases short, with 9 bases between. Here the CDR3 reads CASSLARRGGYTF. The CDR3 DNA is TGTGCCAGCAGCTTAGCCCGGCGGGGTGGCTACACCTTC.

The rearrangement links TRBV27 to TRBJ1-1; perhaps TRBD1 as D (6 bases). Germline CDR1 MNHEY, CDR2 SMNVEV (reference sequence). V was pared by 2 bases and J by 5 bases, with 15 bases between. The CDR3 runs 15 residues. In DNA form, the CDR3 reads TGTGCCAGCAGTTTACTAGGCAGGGGTAGGACTGAAGCTTTCTTT. Amino acids: CASSLLGRGRTEAFF.

This CDR3 reads CASSLGLAASTDTQYF. The CDR3 nucleotides read TGCGCCAGCAGCTTGGGGCTCGCCGCTAGCACAGATACGCAGTATTTT. The rearrangement links TRBV5-1 to TRBJ2-3, with no clear D. This CDR3 spans 16 amino acids. The V and J ends lost 0 bases and 0 bases respectively, with 11 bases between them. Germline-derived CDR1 and CDR2 are SGHRS and YFSETQ.

The chain has TRBV12-5 and TRBJ2-5; no definite D call. Trimming stripped 6 bases from V and 1 base from J, with 3 bases between. CDR1 LGHNT and CDR2 FRNRAP come from the germline V gene. This CDR3 spans 11 amino acids. CDR3 in DNA: TGTGCTAGTGGCGTCCAAGAGACCCAGTACTTC. Its translation is CASGVQETQYF. Supplemented by reference TRBV12-5 and TRBJ2-5, the full variable domain reads DARVTQTPRHKVTEMGQEVTMRCQPILGHNTVFWYRQTMMQGLELLAYFRNRAPLDDSGMPKDRFSAEMPDATLATLKIQPSEPRDSAVYFCASGVQETQYFGPGTRLLVL.

The rearrangement joins TRBV5-4 to TRBJ1-2, with 8 bases fitting TRBD1. CDR1 is SGHNT and CDR2 is YYREEE in the germline V gene (reference sequence). V trimming: 5 bases; J trimming: 7 bases; junction bases outside the gene matches: 10. This CDR3 is built from 14 residues. The CDR3 region is CASRPPGGRIGYTF. CDR3 bases: TGTGCCAGCAGACCCCCAGGGGGCAGAATTGGCTACACCTTC.

The chain combines TRBV6-2 or TRBV6-3 with TRBJ1-6; TRBD1 aligns across 7 bases. The CDR3 is 18 residues long. V gave up 5 bases and J gave up 6 bases; unmatched junction bases: 16. CDR1 is MNHEY and CDR2 is SVGEGT in the germline V gene. The CDR3 spells CASSLSPQRGPRNSPLHF. The CDR3 nucleotides are TGTGCCAGCAGTCTTTCCCCCCAAAGGGGGCCTCGTAATTCACCCCTCCACTTT.

This rearrangement joins TRBV6-5 to TRBJ2-1; no clear D gene. CDR1 MNHEY and CDR2 SVGAGI come from the germline V gene. With 7 bases removed from V and 3 bases from J, the gap between germline ends came to 13 bases. The CDR3 length is 14 residues. Here the CDR3 DNA reads TGTGCCAGCAACCCCCGATCCAGCTACAATGAGCAGTTCTTC. It encodes CASNPRSSYNEQFF.

The J gene is TRBJ2-1, the V gene TRBV7-9; TRBD2 matches at 7 bases. The CDR3 consists of 14 residues. The germline V gene has CDR1 SEHNR and CDR2 FQNEAQ (reference sequence). The junction had 7 bases not matched to a gene; V was cut back by 5 bases and J by 6 bases. The CDR3 spells CASSPSGAGNEQFF. The CDR3 DNA reads as TGTGCCAGCAGCCCCAGCGGGGCGGGCAATGAGCAGTTCTTC. The entire variable domain, with the rest obtained from reference TRBV7-9 and TRBJ2-1, is as follows: DTGVSQNPRHKITKRGQNVTFRCDPISEHNRLYWYRQTLGQGPEFLTYFQNEAQLEKSRLLSDRFSAERPKGSFSTLEIQRTEQGDSAMYLCASSPSGAGNEQFFGPGTRLTVL.

The chain couples TRBV28 to TRBJ2-5, with 11 nucleotides matching TRBD2. CDR3 size: 16 residues. Trimming removed 5 bases from V and 5 bases from J; junction bases left unmatched: 10. Germline V gene data show CDR1 as MDHEN and CDR2 as SYDVKM. Here the CDR3 DNA reads TGTGCCAGCAGTCCGTTCCTAGCGGGAGGTAGGGAGACCCAGTACTTC. Protein sequence: CASSPFLAGGRETQYF. Together with reference TRBV28 and TRBJ2-5, the CDR3 gives the full variable domain: DVKVTQSSRYLVKRTGEKVFLECVQDMDHENMFWYRQDPGLGLRLIYFSYDVKMKEKGDIPEGYSVSREKKERFSLILESASTNQTSMYLCASSPFLAGGRETQYFGPGTRLLVL.

Only one count was recorded for this clone. The CDR3 region has the DNA TGTGCCAGTAGGAAACAGCATACAACTTCACCCCTCCACTTT. Its translation: CASRKQHTTSPLHF. V usage is TRBV19 and J usage is TRBJ1-6; D unresolved. CDR1 is LNHDA and CDR2 is SQIVND in the germline V gene (reference sequence). The CDR3 runs to 14 residues. Trimming took off 6 bases at V and 9 bases at J, with 15 bases between the two ends.

This clone turned up a few times. The V gene is TRBV9, the J gene TRBJ2-3; 9 nucleotides agree with TRBD1. This CDR3 has 16 amino acids. Germline CDR1 reads SGDLS; CDR2 reads YYNGEE. After removal of 3 bases from V and 2 bases from J, the junction contained 7 bases not matched to a gene. The CDR3 sequence is CASSGTGTGITDTQYF. The CDR3 DNA reads TGTGCCAGCAGCGGAACCGGGACAGGGATCACAGATACGCAGTATTTT.

This chain uses TRBV9 with TRBJ2-7, with 10 bases matching TRBD1. V was pared by 3 bases and J by 0 bases, with 3 bases of the junction left unmatched. The CDR3 totals 15 residues. The germline gives CDR1 SGDLS, CDR2 YYNGEE. CDR3: CASSEGQGSSYEQYF. DNA for the CDR3: TGTGCCAGCAGCGAGGGACAGGGGAGCTCCTACGAGCAGTACTTC.